This T cell receptor beta chain was sequenced in a study of T cell repertoires in cytomegalovirus infection. Germline CDR1 is DFQATT and CDR2 is SNEGSKA (reference sequence). CDR3 length equals 15 residues. V was shortened by 0 bases and J by 2 bases, with 11 bases between the two germline ends. TCRdb independently ran MiXCR on the reads; one entry per CDR3 protein. In the table there are roughly 220,000 distinct CDR3 sequences, 35% to 45% of which are singletons. As for this clonotype: The antigen is not known.

This receptor was taken from a human donor in good health (CMV status not recorded). Some clones in this sample may be carry-over from other donors' samples. This sample comprised CD8+ T cells from cultured PBMCs, obtained from culture after CMV antigen stimulation. V and J are TRBV20-1 and TRBJ2-1; D may be TRBD2 (5 bases). In DNA, the CDR3 is TGCAGTGCTAGAGAACCACTAGGCCCCTACAATGAGCAGTTCTTC. Its translation is CSAREPLGPYNEQFF.